One and the same sample provided the 25 T cell receptor beta chains below, sequenced in a study of cytomegalovirus exposure and HLA in healthy donors. The PCR ran on 60 Vbeta and 13 Jbeta primers. Measured with immunoSEQ multiplex PCR; TCRdb has only the in-frame clones, and not every one. The data show 200,000 or so clones, 60% to 80% seen once. Sequenced: PBMCs. The receptors were sampled from a woman in her thirties in good health and CMV-seropositive.

This chain links TRBV6-1 with TRBJ1-4, with 9 nucleotides matching TRBD1. The CDR3 sequence is 17 residues long. Germline V CDR1 and CDR2: MNHNS, SASEGT. Unmatched junction bases numbered 12, after V lost 2 bases and J lost 8 bases. CDR3 sequence (DNA): TGTGCCAGCAGTGAATTCTACACAGGGGGCGATAGGGAAAAACTGTTTTTT. It encodes CASSEFYTGGDREKLFF.

There are a few counts of this clone. V usage is TRBV10-3 and J usage is TRBJ2-7; 8 bases map to TRBD1. The CDR3 runs 17 residues. In germline, CDR1 is ENHRY, CDR2 SYGVKD. V dropped 10 bases and J dropped 2; count of bases not matched to a gene: 19. CDR3 sequence: CASRKGGLGTGPYEQYF. DNA of the CDR3: TGTGCCAGCAGGAAAGGTGGTTTAGGGACAGGCCCCTACGAGCAGTACTTC.

The chain couples TRBV6-1 to TRBJ1-5; no clear D gene. The CDR3 has 15 amino acids. In germline, CDR1 is MNHNS, CDR2 SASEGT. The V gene lost 0 bases and the J gene lost 4 bases, with 10 bases spanning the gap. As DNA, the CDR3 is TGTGCCAGCAGTGAAGCAGGACGGAGGAATCAGCCCCAGCATTTT. Amino acids: CASSEAGRRNQPQHF.

The rearrangement joins TRBV30 to TRBJ2-5; D not certain. The V end was cut by 0 bases, the J end by 0 bases, with 11 bases between. Per the germline V gene, CDR1 is GTSNPN and CDR2 is SVGIG (reference sequence). This CDR3 has 15 amino acids. The chain's CDR3 is CAWSVRTGYQETQYF. The CDR3 nucleotides read TGTGCCTGGAGTGTACGAACGGGTTACCAAGAGACCCAGTACTTC. The full variable domain, with the rest looked up from reference TRBV30 and TRBJ2-5, is SQTIHQWPATLVQPVGSPLSLECTVEGTSNPNLYWYRQAAGRGLQLLFYSVGIGQISSEVPQNLSASRPQDRQFILSSKKLLLSDSGFYLCAWSVRTGYQETQYFGPGTRLLVL.

V and J are TRBV30 and TRBJ2-7, with a possible D match to TRBD2 (6 bases). Germline CDR1 is GTSNPN and CDR2 is SVGIG (reference sequence). Trimming shortened V by 2 bases and J by 6 bases, and 11 bases separated the two germline ends. This CDR3 has 12 amino acids. CDR3 nucleotides: TGTGCCTGGAGTCAGGTGGGGGGCGAGCAGTACTTC. Protein sequence: CAWSQVGGEQYF. The full variable domain, in which reference TRBV30 and TRBJ2-7 provide the parts outside the CDR3, is SQTIHQWPATLVQPVGSPLSLECTVEGTSNPNLYWYRQAAGRGLQLLFYSVGIGQISSEVPQNLSASRPQDRQFILSSKKLLLSDSGFYLCAWSQVGGEQYFGPGTRLTVT.

CDR3 sequence (DNA): TGTGCCAGCAGCTCCTACAGGGGACTGGGGACCCAGTACTTC. Its translation is CASSSYRGLGTQYF. This chain connects TRBV7-2 to TRBJ2-5; D is possibly TRBD1 (7 bases). Germline-derived CDR1 and CDR2 are SGHTA and FQGNSA. The CDR3 sequence is 14 residues long. With 4 bases removed from V and 7 bases from J, the gap between germline ends came to 16 bases.

This rearrangement joins TRBV7-2 to TRBJ1-1, with D unclear. V lost 4 bases, J lost 1 base, and 10 bases lay in between. There are 14 residues in the CDR3. In germline, CDR1 is SGHTA, CDR2 FQGNSA. The CDR3 bases are TGTGCCAGCAGCTACCTGGCAGGGAACACTGAAGCTTTCTTT. Its translation: CASSYLAGNTEAFF.

This clone was found once. This chain uses TRBV7-2 with TRBJ2-5; 9 nucleotides agree with TRBD1. CDR3 length: 15 amino acids. Trimming removed 5 bases from V and 5 bases from J; junction bases left unmatched: 9. The germline V gene has CDR1 SGHTA and CDR2 FQGNSA. Here the CDR3 reads CASSPDRGGWETQYF. Written as DNA, the CDR3 is TGTGCCAGCAGCCCGGACAGGGGAGGCTGGGAGACCCAGTACTTC.

This rearrangement joins TRBV5-1 to TRBJ2-3; 8 bases agree with TRBD2. The CDR3 is made up of 14 amino acids. Germline V gene lookup returns CDR1 SGHRS and CDR2 YFSETQ. The junction had 3 bases not matched to a gene; V was cut back by 2 bases and J by 4 bases. The DNA of the CDR3 is TGCGCCAGCAGCTTTGCGGGGGGCCCAGATACGCAGTATTTT. This codes for CASSFAGGPDTQYF. The full variable domain, with the rest looked up from reference TRBV5-1 and TRBJ2-3, is KAGVTQTPRYLIKTRGQQVTLSCSPISGHRSVSWYQQTPGQGLQFLFEYFSETQRNKGNFPGRFSGRQFSNSRSEMNVSTLELGDSALYLCASSFAGGPDTQYFGPGTRLTVL.

CDR3 loop: CASSAGGARANYGYTF. Written as DNA, the CDR3 is TGTGCCAGCAGCGCCGGAGGGGCACGAGCTAACTATGGCTACACCTTC. V usage is TRBV5-4 and J usage is TRBJ1-2; possibly TRBD1 for D (5 bases). This CDR3 region has 16 residues. Between the trimmed V and J ends, which lost 4 bases and 0 bases, there was a span of 16 bases. CDR1 and CDR2 (germline): SGHNT, YYREEE (reference sequence).

The gene calls are TRBV11-2 and TRBJ2-7; possibly TRBD1 for D (6 bases). V lost 3 bases and J lost 1, with 19 bases in between. From germline, CDR1 is SGHAT and CDR2 FQNNGV. The CDR3 has 17 residues. CDR3: CASSLDKTGSQSYEQYF. CDR3 coding DNA: TGTGCCAGCAGCTTGGACAAGACAGGCTCCCAATCCTACGAGCAGTACTTC.

This clone was picked up a small number of times. V and J are TRBV29-1 and TRBJ1-1; perhaps TRBD1 as D (6 bases). V shed 8 bases and J shed 0 bases, with 7 bases lying between them. The CDR3 is 11 amino acids. Germline values: CDR1 SQVTM, CDR2 ANQGSEA. CDR3 residues: CSTGLNTEAFF. The CDR3 DNA follows: TGCAGCACAGGGCTGAACACTGAAGCTTTCTTT.

This CDR3 is CASRVTRGPYSNQPQHF. CDR3 DNA sequence: TGTGCCAGCAGGGTCACGCGGGGGCCTTATAGCAATCAGCCCCAGCATTTT. The genes are TRBV28 and TRBJ1-5; TRBD1 might be the D (6 bases). Trimming pared 6 bases from V and 0 bases from J, leaving 18 bases between. In germline, CDR1 is MDHEN, CDR2 SYDVKM. CDR3 length: 17 amino acids.

This chain joins TRBV19 and TRBJ2-3; no firm D call. The CDR3 has 15 amino acids. CDR1 is LNHDA, CDR2 SQIVND, per germline (reference sequence). Trimming pared 2 bases from V and 3 bases from J, leaving 12 bases between. CDR3 protein: CASSISHLGTDTQYF. CDR3 sequence (DNA): TGTGCCAGTAGTATAAGTCATCTAGGTACAGATACGCAGTATTTT.

J is TRBJ1-1 and V is TRBV18; D gene ambiguous. V shed 1 base and J shed 0 bases, with 9 bases lying between them. Germline lookup yields CDR1 KGHSH and CDR2 LQKENI. This CDR3 has 15 residues. For the CDR3, the DNA is TGTGCCAGCTCACCACTTACGACTATGAACACTGAAGCTTTCTTT. Protein product: CASSPLTTMNTEAFF.

The genes are TRBV5-8 and TRBJ1-2, with 9 bases matching TRBD1. Unmatched junction bases numbered 7, after V lost 4 bases and J lost 3 bases. Per the germline V gene, CDR1 is SGHTS and CDR2 is YDEGEE. CDR3 length: 15 residues. DNA for the CDR3: TGTGCCAGCAGCCCTATAAGGACAGGGGACTATGGCTACACCTTC. Translation gives CASSPIRTGDYGYTF.

V gene TRBV29-1 combines with J gene TRBJ2-1, with TRBD1 matching 8 bases. The CDR3 spans 12 residues. CDR1 is SQVTM and CDR2 is ANQGSEA in the germline V gene. V was clipped by 7 bases and J by 6 bases; unmatched bases: 5. CDR3 region: CSARQGSNEQFF. The CDR3 region has the DNA TGCAGCGCCAGACAGGGGAGCAATGAGCAGTTCTTC.

Turning to this clone: Other DNA sequences in the same sample also yield this CDR3. The chain links TRBV7-3 to TRBJ1-1, with 7 bases matching TRBD1. V lost 3 bases, J lost 3 bases, and 4 bases stayed unmatched. The CDR3 runs to 14 residues. CDR1 is SGHTA, CDR2 FQGTGA, per germline. As DNA, the CDR3 is TGTGCCAGCAGCTTGGGAACAGGGGACACTGAAGCTTTCTTT. It encodes CASSLGTGDTEAFF. Together with reference TRBV7-3 and TRBJ1-1, the CDR3 gives the full variable domain: GAGVSQTPSNKVTEKGKYVELRCDPISGHTALYWYRQSLGQGPEFLIYFQGTGAADDSGLPNDRFFAVRPEGSVSTLKIQRTERGDSAVYLCASSLGTGDTEAFFGQGTRLTVV.

As concerns this clone: An end of the junction differs from the germline gene, which may be a read error. The chain carries TRBV7-7 and TRBJ1-1; D not resolved. CDR1 and CDR2 from the germline V gene are SSHAT and FNYEAQ (reference sequence). The CDR3 consists of 14 residues. CDR3 protein: CASSPSALNTEAFF. The CDR3 DNA reads as TGTGCTAGCAGCCCCAGTGCCCTGAACACTGAAGCTTTCTTT.

The V and J genes are TRBV19 and TRBJ1-4, with D unclear. Deletions cut 6 bases from V and 6 bases from J, with 14 bases between. The CDR3 is 14 residues long. Germline lookup yields CDR1 LNHDA and CDR2 SQIVND (reference sequence). This chain's CDR3 is CASRQPPEDEKLFF. In DNA form, the CDR3 reads TGTGCCAGTAGACAGCCACCGGAGGATGAAAAACTGTTTTTT.

This sequence joins TRBV11-2 and TRBJ2-7; TRBD2 might be the D (6 bases). CDR1 SGHAT and CDR2 FQNNGV come from the germline V gene. The V end lost 5 bases, the J end lost 4 bases, and 18 bases lay between the germline ends. The CDR3 totals 15 residues. CDR3 nucleotide sequence: TGTGCCAGCAGCACCGCGAGGGAGGCTTCGTACGAGCAGTACTTC. This gives the protein CASSTAREASYEQYF.

The chain uses TRBV5-1 and TRBJ2-3; D might be TRBD2 (6 bases). Germline V gene data show CDR1 as SGHRS and CDR2 as YFSETQ. The CDR3 has 15 residues. V was cut by 7 bases and J by 0 bases, with 15 bases left in between. CDR3 sequence reads: CASSSSGDSTDTQYF. The DNA for the CDR3 is TGCGCCAGCTCCTCCTCGGGAGATAGCACAGATACGCAGTATTTT.

The chain is built from TRBV7-2 and TRBJ1-4, with a tentative D call TRBD1 (5 bases). CDR1 SGHTA and CDR2 FQGNSA come from the germline V gene. The V end was cut by 8 bases, the J end by 4 bases, with 8 bases between. This CDR3 spans 12 amino acids. CDR3 protein: CASSTVNEKLFF. As DNA, the CDR3 is TGTGCCAGCTCGACAGTTAATGAAAAACTGTTTTTT.

V usage is TRBV15 and J usage is TRBJ2-3; D possibly corresponds to TRBD2 (7 bases). V dropped 4 bases and J dropped 3 bases, with 14 bases sitting between them. This CDR3 is built from 15 residues. The germline V gene has CDR1 LNHNV and CDR2 YYDKDF (reference sequence). The CDR3 region has the DNA TGTGCCACCAGCAAAGGGGAGGGGGTAACAGATACGCAGTATTTT. Protein sequence: CATSKGEGVTDTQYF.

This clone was counted between two and nine times. The chain recombines TRBV27 with TRBJ1-5, with 8 bases aligning to TRBD1. This CDR3 is built from 20 residues. CDR1 and CDR2 (germline): MNHEY, SMNVEV (reference sequence). Unmatched junction bases numbered 16, after V lost 3 bases and J lost 0 bases. As DNA, the CDR3 is TGTGCCAGCAGTTTTAAGTTCTGGACAGGGACCCCTAATAGCAATCAGCCCCAGCATTTT. Amino acids: CASSFKFWTGTPNSNQPQHF.